What follows describes a single T cell receptor (beta chain). Its antigen is not identified. The data were obtained in a study of T-cell reconstitution after alpha-beta-depleted transplantation in children. The study's findings and limits: T-cell numbers and diversity one year post-transplant derived largely from freshly generated T cells. It was reported that alpha-beta T cells came from several hundred expanded graft clones (about two months after transplant).

CDR3 length: 17 residues. V dropped 0 bases and J dropped 1; count of bases not matched to a gene: 6. Germline assignment: CDR1 SGHVS and CDR2 FQNEAQ. Library preparation (for TCRbeta) was performed with unique molecular identifiers. TCRdb processed the PCR reads anew with MiXCR; each CDR3 protein has one entry. The profile shows approximately 800,000 distinct CDR3 sequences, around 17% of them singletons. Sequencing was performed on PBMCs, mostly from graft donor cells, taken 360 days after TCRalphabeta/CD19-depleted stem cell transplant. This TCR was recovered from a male patient younger than 18 who had a stem cell transplant for acute lymphoblastic leukemia, so the T cells may come from the graft donor. This chain uses TRBV7-8 with TRBJ2-7, with 10 bases fitting TRBD1. The CDR3 nucleotides read TGTGCCAGCAGCTTAGCCGAAGGACAGGGGGGGTCCTACGAGCAGTACTTC. Its translation: CASSLAEGQGGSYEQYF. The whole variable domain, remainder taken from reference TRBV7-8 and TRBJ2-7, is GAGVSQSPRYKVAKRGQDVALRCDPISGHVSLFWYQQALGQGPEFLTYFQNEAQLDKSGLPSDRFFAERPEGSVSTLKIQRTQQEDSAVYLCASSLAEGQGGSYEQYFGPGTRLTVT.